The TCR beta chain described here comes from a study of T cells after yellow fever vaccination (dated by TCRdb to between 2018 and 2020). Broadly, across the study: Libraries from fractions with low cell numbers were prepared with the SMART-Seq v4 Ultra Low Input RNA kit. Blood samples were taken at several timepoints before and after primary and secondary immunization, and bulk PBMC replicates and cell subsets were isolated. To track T-cell clones before and after primary and booster YFV17D yellow fever vaccination, bulk TCR alpha and beta repertoires were sequenced longitudinally. Two healthy male donors made up the cohort, one aged 18 to 29 years and the other aged 30 to 40 years. What the research found in general, with its limitations: Only a couple of donors were included in the study, so the extent to which the findings can be generalized is limited. Most clones expanded after primary vaccination (approximately 95% of CD4 and 88% of CD8) were re-detected after the booster, suggesting that broad memory maintenance occurred. Compared with the primary T-cell response, the secondary T-cell response was faster but weaker, reaching its peak on day 5 rather than on day 15. Computational filtering was needed because FACS-sorted repertoires could contain abundant contaminating clonotypes from the bulk population. A small fraction of clonotypes showed up in both the CD4 and CD8 compartments, probably as a result of convergent recombination.

Counted from cysteine to phenylalanine, this CDR3 has 13 amino acids. The only DNA kept is the CDR3, 39 bases in frame from the first base. CDR1 is given as SGHDT and CDR2 as YYEEEE, both from the germline V gene. V is clipped by 6 bases and J by 3 bases, and the sequence between their germline boundaries is 9 bases long. This clonotype was counted only a few times. This receptor's antigen is unknown. Qualities for individual bases were not recorded, and no much larger clone is one base off. Taken with the paper, the label for treatment or condition translates to: live attenuated yellow fever vaccine strain. At each blood-draw timepoint, two biological replicates of bulk PBMCs were obtained. A standard Ficoll-Paque protocol was used to isolate PBMCs from peripheral blood. RNA was extracted with TriZol from bulk PBMCs, CD4 and CD8 fractions, and dextramer-positive and dextramer-negative fractions. Synthesis of TCR cDNA relied on 5'RACE template switching, a step that introduced a universal primer site along with unique molecular identifiers. Priming of cDNA synthesis was performed from both the TCR alpha and TCR beta constant segments. Libraries were amplified in two PCR steps, with sample barcodes and sequencing adapters added in the second step. Libraries were sequenced on Illumina HiSeq 2500 (2x100 bp) or NovaSeq (2x150 bp). Turning to the authors' computational methods: Demultiplexing of reads and collapsing into UMI consensus sequences were performed with MIGEC, and V(D)J alignment was carried out with MiXCR. Vaccine-responding clonotypes were defined with edgeR using replicate PBMC samples, requiring FDR below 0.01 and a log2 fold change above 5 up to day 15. Bulk clonotypes were assigned CD4 or CD8 identity according to which sequenced CD4 or CD8 repertoire held them at higher abundance. The raw public data were reprocessed by TCRdb itself: fastp quality trimming at Q25, MiXCR clonotype calling, in-frame beta chains only. Identical CDR3 proteins give one entry, which carries the most common genes and DNA. These V and J calls rely on TCRdb rather than the paper's analysis. This sample has fewer than 400,000 distinct CDR3 sequences in its table, and 6.2% of those were observed once. Of the sample, over 14% is held by the ten largest clones.

This TCR came from a man aged 25-45 years who received the YFV17D yellow fever vaccine. Recombination joined TRBV5-6 with TRBJ2-2, with the D gene not clear enough to name. The material sequenced was PBMCs, taken 5 days after the yellow fever booster vaccination. The CDR3 has the sequence CASTPGYTGELFF. The bases read TGTGCCAGCACCCCCGGATACACCGGGGAGCTGTTTTTT.